This T cell receptor beta chain was sequenced during a study of CD8+ T cells in alopecia areata. For this clone: The sample contains more than one DNA sequence encoding this CDR3.

Sample treatment: oral pan-JAK inhibitor, 5-10 mg twice daily. Once RNA had been extracted, it was reverse transcribed into cDNA to act as the sequencing template. This table comes from immunoSEQ multiplex PCR, and its TCRdb copy is limited to in-frame clones, with some not included. The sample has over 150,000 clones, roughly 64% seen once. The source of this sequence is a human donor with alopecia areata. The sample was CD4+ T cells sorted from blood, taken at week 24, from a patient treated with tofacitinib.

The CDR3 is CASSFPGADTQYF. The CDR3 region has the DNA TGTGCCAGCAGCTTTCCGGGTGCAGATACGCAGTATTTT. The V and J genes are TRBV7-2 and TRBJ2-3; D unresolved. Germline V gene data show CDR1 as SGHTA and CDR2 as FQGNSA. Trimming took off 3 bases at V and 4 bases at J, with 8 bases between the two ends. This CDR3 has 13 amino acids.